These 4 T cell receptor beta chains share one sample of origin, sequenced in a study. Using its own MiXCR run on the 5' RACE reads, TCRdb lists one record per CDR3 protein. Altogether 46,000 or so distinct CDR3 sequences are present, roughly 22% being singletons, with the ten largest covering roughly 4%. Treg sorting used a CD4+CD25+CD127-/low gate. The sample comprised Tregs sorted from a lymph node. The receptors here all came from a female donor with breast cancer.

The V call is TRBV27, the J call TRBJ2-1, with 9 bases matching TRBD2. Unmatched junction bases numbered 5, after V lost 4 bases and J lost 4 bases. This CDR3 is built from 15 residues. Germline values: CDR1 MNHEY, CDR2 SMNVEV (reference sequence). In DNA, the CDR3 is TGTGCCAGCAGTTCCGGGACTAGCTTGTACAATGAGCAGTTCTTC. Amino acid sequence: CASSSGTSLYNEQFF.

A note on this clonotype: A single base separates this from a much larger clone, so it may be a read error. No DNA is shown, since the ends of the CDR3 on it are uncertain; the CDR3 is the one TCRdb lists. This chain uses TRBV24-1 with TRBJ2-2; the table's D gene call, TRBD2, was not cross checked with the DNA. Including both end residues, the CDR3 is 14 amino acids long. The germline CDR1 and CDR2 sequences are KGHDR and SFDVKD. The CDR3 protein is CATSVPSGAGELFF.

The chain is built from TRBV28 and TRBJ2-5; D possibly corresponds to TRBD1 (6 bases). The CDR3 has 14 amino acids. With 6 bases removed from V and 1 base from J, the gap between germline ends came to 12 bases. The germline CDR1 and CDR2 sequences are MDHEN and SYDVKM. CDR3 region: CASSPGEIQETQYF. In DNA, the CDR3 is TGTGCCAGCAGCCCAGGGGAGATCCAAGAGACCCAGTACTTC.

Concerning this clonotype: This may come from a read error, since a much larger clone is one base off. The chain couples TRBV12-3 or TRBV12-4 to TRBJ2-3, with TRBD2 matching over 8 bases. The CDR3 length is 15 residues. CDR3 sequence reads: CASSIAGRHTDTQCF. The CDR3 DNA reads as TGTGCCAGCAGTATAGCGGGGCGTCACACAGATACGCAGTGTTTT.